This T cell receptor (beta chain) was retrieved from a study of Tregs in tolerant kidney transplant recipients. General observations from the study: Few patients were studied, so findings need validation in larger groups.

CD4+CD25+CD127- Tregs, CD4+CD25- non-Tregs, CD4 and CD8 cells were sorted. Worth noting for this clone: Its antigen is unknown.

V was trimmed by 0 bases and J by 3 bases, leaving 11 bases between them. This CDR3 has 15 residues. Germline V gene lookup returns CDR1 MNHEY and CDR2 SVGAGI. Sequencing used immunoSEQ multiplex PCR; TCRdb keeps in-frame clones, though not all of them. Here the sample spans roughly 64,000 clones, 95% to 98% being singletons. Specimen: Tregs from blood, collected before the transplant. The chain links TRBV6-5 to TRBJ1-2, with unresolved D. The receptor was isolated from a human donor who received a combined kidney and bone marrow transplant. CDR3 protein: CASSYSRSSHYGYTF. CDR3 coding DNA: TGTGCCAGCAGTTACTCGAGATCCTCACACTATGGCTACACCTTC.